The clone carrying this T cell receptor (beta chain) turned up a few times. Its specificity is unknown. Sequencing was performed with immunoSEQ multiplex PCR; in TCRdb, only in-frame clones are kept and a portion is missing. Here the sample spans approximately 160,000 clones, 90% being singletons. Germline CDR1 reads ENHRY; CDR2 reads SYGVKD. The CDR3 has 11 amino acids. Trimming took 8 bases from V and 8 from J, leaving 10 bases between them. The record originates from a study of T cell responses to AZD1222 COVID-19 vaccine. Study-wide points: The study found vaccine-associated CD4 TCRs spanning spike, dominant at 160-218 and 743-854. Reportedly, nearly half the spike-specific TCRs target unmutated variant regions. Clonal diversity may have been underestimated, and the donors were mostly white British, with more females than males. At baseline, just five to seven AZD1222 recipients tested seropositive.

This sequence joins TRBV10-3 and TRBJ2-4; maybe TRBD2 (7 bases). The specimen was peripheral blood, collected on day 0 of AZD1222 vaccination. This receptor was obtained from an adult in good health. CDR3 sequence reads: CAIGEGDIQYF. CDR3 in DNA: TGTGCCATCGGGGAGGGGGACATTCAGTACTTC.